The 29 T cell receptor beta chains presented below share a single source sample, sequenced in a study of T cell clonality in common variable immunodeficiency. Clones were read by immunoSEQ multiplex PCR, and TCRdb kept only the in-frame ones, dropping some. Listed here are some 11,000 clones without any singletons, the top ten holding roughly 7.4%. Study results and caveats: In common variable immunodeficiency, TCR beta chains reportedly carried fewer deletions and N-nucleotide insertions.

No antigen has been assigned to these receptors. The specimen sequenced was peripheral blood mononuclear cells. The receptors come from a human donor with common variable immunodeficiency.

On this clone itself: Coverage ceases 3 residues before the CDR3 finishes, and the germline J gene fills in the end. The V gene is TRBV2, the J gene TRBJ2-7; a weak D match, TRBD1 (5 bases). The CDR3 runs to 17 residues. V was trimmed by 3 bases and J by 2 bases, leaving 20 bases between them. Germline V gene sequence: CDR1 SNHLY, CDR2 FYNNEI. CDR3 protein: CASSDDSLGPVPYEQYF. CDR3 DNA, as far as it was read: TGTGCCAGCAGTGATGACAGCCTGGGGCCGGTCCCCTACGAG.

The sample holds a few counts of this clone. The read ends 3 residues before the CDR3 terminus; that terminus is restored from the germline J gene. V and J are TRBV2 and TRBJ2-5; 7 nucleotides line up with TRBD2. Germline CDR1 reads SNHLY; CDR2 reads FYNNEI. With 4 bases clipped from V and 5 bases from J, the junction kept 7 bases outside the gene matches. The CDR3 is 14 amino acids. Partial CDR3 DNA: TGTGCCAGCAGTGCGTCTAGCGGTAGGGAGACC. Encoded protein: CASSASSGRET. The complete CDR3 protein is CASSASSGRETQYF.

This clone was picked up many times. The read gets to within 3 residues of the CDR3 end, and the germline J gene fills in the rest. The chain couples TRBV20-1 to TRBJ1-5; TRBD1 matches 8 bases. Germline V gene sequence: CDR1 DFQATT, CDR2 SNEGSKA (reference sequence). CDR3 length: 15 residues. With 4 bases clipped from V and 4 bases from J, the junction kept 9 bases outside the gene matches. This chain's CDR3 is CSANTQGARNQPQHF. Incomplete CDR3 DNA: TGCAGTGCTAACACCCAGGGGGCAAGGAATCAGCCC.

A remark on this clone: With the read ending 3 residues before the CDR3 end, the germline J gene is used to fill in that end. The V gene is TRBV6-2 or TRBV6-3, the J gene TRBJ2-3; 8 bases fit TRBD1. The ends lost 7 bases at V and 6 bases at J; junction bases unmatched: 9. The CDR3 contains 14 residues. CDR1 is MNHEY, CDR2 SVGEGT, per germline. The sequenced CDR3 bases are TGTGCCAGCAATCTCCAGGGGGCGCGGGATACG. Its translation is CASNLQGARDT. The CDR3, in full, reads CASNLQGARDTQYF.

In the case of this clone: The read is 3 residues too short to cover the CDR3 end, so that end is filled in from the germline J gene. The J gene is TRBJ1-1, the V gene TRBV19; D uncertain. Germline V gives CDR1 LNHDA, CDR2 SQIVND (reference sequence). Trimming took off 7 bases at V and 4 bases at J, with 7 bases between the two ends. The CDR3 sequence is 11 residues long. The covered CDR3 bases are TGTGCCAGTACCAAAGGCACTGAA. Residues: CASTKGTE. The CDR3 in its entirety is CASTKGTEAFF. Full variable domain (rest looked up from reference TRBV19 and TRBJ1-1): DGGITQSPKYLFRKEGQNVTLSCEQNLNHDAMYWYRQDPGQGLRLIYYSQIVNDFQKGDIAEGYSVSREKKESFPLTVTSAQKNPTAFYLCASTKGTEAFFGQGTRLTVV.

Notes on this clone: The read halts 3 residues ahead of the CDR3 end, with the missing end drawn from the germline J gene. The chain has TRBV30 and TRBJ1-4; 9 bases agree with TRBD1. The CDR3 length is 17 residues. Germline V CDR1 and CDR2: GTSNPN, SVGIG (reference sequence). The trim removed 3 bases at V and 8 bases at J, leaving 16 bases unmatched. CDR3 region: CAWRLRDRETSCEKLFF. The part of the CDR3 DNA that was read is TGTGCCTGGAGGCTGCGGGACAGGGAGACGTCTTGCGAAAAA.

This clone is categorized as medium-sized. The read ends 3 residues shy of where the CDR3 ends; the end is completed using the germline J gene. The chain couples TRBV7-2 to TRBJ2-1, with D perhaps matching TRBD2 (5 bases). Trimming removed 8 bases at V and 0 bases at J, with 14 bases between. Germline-derived CDR1 and CDR2 are SGHTA and FQGNSA. The length of the CDR3 is 15 residues. CDR3 DNA (partial): TGTGCCAGCGGACTCGGGTTTAGCTCCTACAATGAG. Translation: CASGLGFSSYNE. The full CDR3 protein reads CASGLGFSSYNEQFF.

As regards this clone: The read finishes 3 residues shy of the CDR3 end, and the germline J gene is used to complete it. This chain joins TRBV5-1 and TRBJ2-7; TRBD1 aligns across 7 bases. V lost 3 bases, J lost 6 bases, and 9 bases stayed unmatched. The CDR3 runs to 14 residues. Germline CDR1 and CDR2: SGHRS and YFSETQ. The CDR3 here is CASSYGDRDTEQYF. The covered CDR3 bases are TGCGCCAGCAGCTACGGAGACAGGGATACCGAG.

This clone was observed many times. Read data end 3 residues before the CDR3 end; the end is taken from the germline J gene. This chain connects TRBV30 to TRBJ2-3; D not resolved. Germline CDR1 GTSNPN, CDR2 SVGIG (reference sequence). This CDR3 is 13 amino acids long. With 2 bases removed from V and 4 bases from J, the gap between germline ends came to 10 bases. The DNA read from the CDR3 is TGTGCCTGGAGTCTGAAGGGCGCAGATACG. This gives the protein CAWSLKGADT. The full-length CDR3 reads as CAWSLKGADTQYF.

For this clone: The read ends 3 residues before the CDR3 terminus; that terminus is restored from the germline J gene. The chain recombines TRBV19 with TRBJ1-2; D is ambiguous. Germline CDR1 LNHDA, CDR2 SQIVND (reference sequence). V gave up 5 bases and J gave up 4 bases, with 5 bases separating them. The CDR3 is made up of 11 amino acids. The sequenced part of the CDR3 DNA is TGTGCCAGTAGTTACAGCTATGGC. Its translation is CASSYSYG. The whole CDR3 sequence reads CASSYSYGYTF.

A remark on this clone: The CDR3 end falls 3 residues outside the read, so it is completed with the germline J gene. The chain employs TRBV6-2 or TRBV6-3 and TRBJ1-2, with D possibly matching TRBD1 (6 bases). V was clipped by 2 bases and J by 6 bases, with 10 bases between them. This CDR3 contains 13 residues. Germline CDR1 is MNHEY and CDR2 is SVGEGT. The covered CDR3 bases are TGTGCCAGCAGTTACGGACAGTTTGATGGC. It is translated as CASSYGQFDG. The entire CDR3 protein reads CASSYGQFDGYTF.

This clone occurred a few times. Coverage ceases 3 residues before the CDR3 finishes, and the germline J gene fills in the end. The chain joins TRBV7-6 to TRBJ2-7, with 7 bases aligning to TRBD1. The germline V gene encodes CDR1 SGHVS and CDR2 FNYEAQ. V was clipped by 5 bases and J by 0 bases; unmatched bases: 7. The length of the CDR3 is 15 residues. The CDR3 here is CASSAGTVSSYEQYF. The covered CDR3 bases are TGTGCCAGCAGCGCCGGGACAGTGAGCTCCTACGAG.

This clone is medium-sized. Coverage ceases 3 residues before the CDR3 finishes, and the germline J gene fills in the end. This chain links TRBV9 with TRBJ2-5; 7 nucleotides agree with TRBD1. V was pared by 4 bases and J by 5 bases, with 8 bases of the junction left unmatched. The CDR3 runs 14 residues. Germline V gene lookup returns CDR1 SGDLS and CDR2 YYNGEE. The DNA read from the CDR3 is TGTGCCAGCAGCCCGGGGACAGCCGGGGAGACC. Translation gives CASSPGTAGET. The entire CDR3 protein reads CASSPGTAGETQYF.

This clone was counted between two and nine times. The CDR3 goes on 3 residues after the read ends, and that part is filled in from the germline J gene. V and J are TRBV19 and TRBJ2-7; TRBD1 matches at 10 bases. The junction had 6 bases not matched to a gene; V was cut back by 10 bases and J by 3 bases. CDR1 LNHDA and CDR2 SQIVND come from the germline V gene (reference sequence). The CDR3 is 13 amino acids. The CDR3 is CATTGTGVYEQYF. CDR3 DNA (partial): TGTGCCACAACCGGGACAGGGGTCTACGAG.

Regarding this clone: The read ends 3 residues before the CDR3 terminus; that terminus is restored from the germline J gene. The chain uses TRBV2 and TRBJ2-7, with TRBD1 matching 7 bases. The CDR3 loop spans 16 amino acids. Looked up from germline, CDR1 is SNHLY and CDR2 is FYNNEI. Trimming took 5 bases from V and 3 from J; bases not matched to a gene: 13. This chain's CDR3 is CASSSSSFTGVYEQYF. The DNA read from the CDR3 is TGTGCCAGCAGTTCGTCATCATTTACAGGGGTCTACGAG.

Comment on this clone: A read error may produce the germline difference seen at one junction end. Sequencing ends 3 residues short of the CDR3 end; the germline J gene provides the rest. The chain has TRBV6-1 and TRBJ2-7; D is undetermined. CDR1 and CDR2 (germline): MNHNS, SASEGT. The CDR3 has 12 residues. The sequenced CDR3 bases are TGTGCCAGCAGTCAAGCCCTCTACGAG. The encoded protein is CASSQALYE. The whole CDR3 protein reads CASSQALYEQYF.

Turning to this clone: The sequenced fragment ends 3 residues before the CDR3 boundary, so the rest is inferred from the germline J gene. This chain links TRBV7-9 with TRBJ2-7, with a possible D match to TRBD1 (6 bases). The CDR3 runs to 12 residues. Per the germline V gene, CDR1 is SEHNR and CDR2 is FQNEAQ (reference sequence). Trimming left V 5 bases short and J 6 bases short, with 11 bases between. CDR3 loop: CASSRGQSEQYF. The part of the CDR3 DNA that was read is TGTGCCAGCAGCCGGGGACAATCCGAG.

The sample holds a few counts of this clone. Sequencing ends 3 residues short of the CDR3 end; the germline J gene provides the rest. The chain links TRBV19 to TRBJ1-2; perhaps TRBD1 as D (6 bases). The CDR3 runs to 14 residues. The germline V gene encodes CDR1 LNHDA and CDR2 SQIVND (reference sequence). CDR3 bases read: TGTGCCAGTAGTATAACAGGGACGGCCTCCAGG. Translating it yields CASSITGTASR. The entire CDR3 protein is CASSITGTASRYTF.

Concerning this clone itself: Read coverage stops 3 residues before the CDR3 terminus; the germline J gene supplies the remainder. The genes are TRBV2 and TRBJ1-4; D gene ambiguous. The CDR3 covers 13 residues. Germline CDR1 reads SNHLY; CDR2 reads FYNNEI. Trimming took 4 bases from V and 7 from J, leaving 10 bases between them. CDR3 region: CASSVQRAEKLFF. CDR3 DNA, as far as it was read: TGTGCCAGCAGTGTACAGAGGGCTGAAAAA.

This clone was seen more than once but under ten times. Coverage ceases 3 residues before the CDR3 finishes, and the germline J gene fills in the end. The chain links TRBV18 to TRBJ2-2; TRBD1 agrees at 10 bases. The CDR3 is 17 residues long. Germline CDR1 KGHSH, CDR2 LQKENI. V shed 3 bases, J shed 6 bases, and the junction held 10 bases outside the gene matches. The CDR3 loop reads CASSPLGQGSDAGELFF. The part of the CDR3 DNA that was read is TGTGCCAGCTCACCGTTGGGACAGGGGAGTGACGCCGGGGAG.

Regarding this clone: The CDR3 end lies 3 residues beyond the end of the read and is filled in from the germline J gene. The chain has TRBV18 and TRBJ2-2; either TRBD1 or TRBD2 may fit D (5 bases each). The V gene's germline CDR1 is KGHSH and CDR2 LQKENI. Trimming cost V 2 bases and J 6 bases, with 10 bases left between them. The CDR3 runs to 14 residues. CDR3 DNA, as far as it was read: TGTGCCAGCTCACCAAGAGGGGAGCCCGGGGAG. This encodes CASSPRGEPGE. The whole CDR3 reads CASSPRGEPGELFF.

This clone has a handful of counts. The read terminates 3 residues ahead of where the CDR3 ends, so the germline J gene completes it. This chain joins TRBV18 and TRBJ2-6; 7 bases line up with TRBD1. V trimming: 4 bases; J trimming: 3 bases; junction bases outside the gene matches: 3. Germline values: CDR1 KGHSH, CDR2 LQKENI. CDR3 length equals 15 residues. Incomplete CDR3 DNA: TGTGCCAGCTCACAGGGGGCGGTTGGGGCCAACGTC. Translated, it gives CASSQGAVGANV. The entire CDR3 reads CASSQGAVGANVLTF.

There are a few counts of this clone. The sequence runs out 3 residues before the end of the CDR3; the remainder is reconstructed from the germline J gene. The chain is built from TRBV7-9 and TRBJ2-5; D perhaps matches TRBD2 (5 bases). The CDR3 is 15 residues long. Looked up from germline, CDR1 is SEHNR and CDR2 is FQNEAQ (reference sequence). V shed 3 bases and J shed 0 bases, with 11 bases lying between them. The CDR3 DNA, read in part, is TGTGCCAGCAGCTTGCGGGCAGGATACCAAGAGACC. It yields the protein CASSLRAGYQET. The whole CDR3 reads CASSLRAGYQETQYF.

This clone was seen a handful of times. Coverage ceases 3 residues before the CDR3 finishes, and the germline J gene fills in the end. The gene calls are TRBV19 and TRBJ2-1; 9 nucleotides match TRBD1. Germline V gene lookup returns CDR1 LNHDA and CDR2 SQIVND (reference sequence). Trimming took 6 bases from V and 6 from J; bases not matched to a gene: 9. The CDR3 is 15 residues long. The CDR3: CASRAGGTGINEQFF. Partial CDR3 DNA: TGTGCCAGTAGGGCCGGAGGGACAGGGATCAATGAG.

This clone was detected only a few times. The read falls 3 residues short of the CDR3 end, and the missing part is taken from the germline J gene. The rearrangement uses TRBV2 and TRBJ2-7; D ambiguous. The CDR3 spans 14 residues. Per germline, CDR1 SNHLY and CDR2 FYNNEI. V lost 4 bases and J lost 2, with 12 bases in between. The CDR3 reads CASSGQVPTYEQYF. Incomplete CDR3 DNA: TGTGCCAGCAGTGGGCAGGTACCTACCTACGAG.

As regards this clone: The DNA ends 3 residues before the CDR3 does, and the rest of the CDR3 is filled in from the germline J gene. The V and J genes are TRBV6-2 or TRBV6-3 and TRBJ1-2; 7 bases map to TRBD1. CDR1 is MNHEY and CDR2 is SVGEGT in the germline V gene. The CDR3 extends over 15 amino acids. Trimming at V came to 4 bases and at J to 2 bases, leaving 7 bases not matched to a gene. CDR3 DNA (partial): TGTGCCAGCAGTTTGACCGGGACAGACAACTATGGC. It specifies CASSLTGTDNYG. In full, the CDR3 reads CASSLTGTDNYGYTF.

This clone was detected a few times. The DNA ends 3 residues before the CDR3 does, and the rest of the CDR3 is filled in from the germline J gene. J is TRBJ2-1 and V is TRBV7-6, with 12 bases matching TRBD2. After removal of 4 bases from V and 7 bases from J, the junction contained 5 bases not matched to a gene. The CDR3 sequence is 15 residues long. Germline CDR1 SGHVS, CDR2 FNYEAQ. The covered CDR3 bases are TGTGCCAGCAGCTCGCTAGCGGGGGGGCAAAATGAG. Translation gives CASSSLAGGQNE. In full, the CDR3 reads CASSSLAGGQNEQFF. Full variable domain (rest looked up from reference TRBV7-6 and TRBJ2-1): GAGVSQSPRYKVTKRGQDVALRCDPISGHVSLYWYRQALGQGPEFLTYFNYEAQQDKSGLPNDRFSAERPEGSISTLTIQRTEQRDSAMYRCASSSLAGGQNEQFFGPGTRLTVL.

This clone was recorded a few times. The read ends 3 residues before the CDR3 terminus; that terminus is restored from the germline J gene. The chain employs TRBV7-9 and TRBJ1-1; D perhaps matches TRBD1 (5 bases). The CDR3 loop spans 14 amino acids. Per germline, CDR1 SEHNR and CDR2 FQNEAQ (reference sequence). This CDR3 is CASSLVEGQGEAFF. The CDR3 bases that were read are TGTGCCAGCAGCTTAGTTGAGGGGCAGGGAGAA.

This clone appeared a few times. The covered CDR3 bases are TGTGCCAGCAGCTTATCAGCGGGGGGGCCGCTTGCT. Translating it yields CASSLSAGGPLA. The whole CDR3 reads CASSLSAGGPLAQYF. The chain carries TRBV7-9 and TRBJ2-4; 10 positions match TRBD2. The read halts 3 residues ahead of the CDR3 end, with the missing end drawn from the germline J gene. The length of the CDR3 is 15 residues. Germline-derived CDR1 and CDR2 are SEHNR and FQNEAQ (reference sequence).